These 25 T cell receptor beta chains originate from one sample sequenced in a study of vaccination and CD4 T cells after COVID-19. Indicated time point: late sampling 161 to 241 days after vaccination in a few convalescent patients. Treatment described: roughly 11-day PBMC culture with coronavirus spike peptide pools or control peptides (ViraFEST assay). The study sequenced cultured CD4+ T cell DNA using the Oncomine TCR Beta short-read assay. TCRdb passed the PCR reads through MiXCR, listing each CDR3 protein once. The sample has fewer than 30,000 distinct CDR3 sequences, roughly a third seen once; the top ten hold roughly 3.5%. The antigens these receptors bind are not known. Sequencing used CD4+ T cells from blood, cultured in vitro, obtained about 7 months after SARS-CoV-2 vaccination. The receptors were gathered from a human donor who had recovered from COVID-19.

A note on this clonotype: An end of the junction does not agree with germline; a read error may underlie this. The chain links TRBV25-1 to TRBJ2-3, with 8 nucleotides matching TRBD2. The CDR3 covers 17 residues. Per germline, CDR1 MGHDK and CDR2 SYGVNS. CDR3 protein: CARSEWAGAGEADTQYF. CDR3 in DNA: TGTGCCAGAAGTGAATGGGCCGGAGCGGGAGAAGCAGATACGCAGTATTTT.

This clonotype has a handful of counts. The chain recombines TRBV20-1 with TRBJ2-2; 11 bases fit TRBD2. This CDR3 has 14 residues. V trimming: 5 bases; J trimming: 4 bases; junction bases outside the gene matches: 3. Germline V gene data show CDR1 as DFQATT and CDR2 as SNEGSKA (reference sequence). The CDR3: CSAPGTSGTGELFF. CDR3 nucleotide sequence: TGCAGTGCTCCCGGGACTAGCGGCACCGGGGAGCTGTTTTTT.

This clonotype has a handful of counts. The genes are TRBV28 and TRBJ2-5; D is uncertain. Germline-derived CDR1 and CDR2 are MDHEN and SYDVKM. This CDR3 is 16 amino acids long. V lost 8 bases, J lost 4 bases, and 23 bases lay in between. The CDR3 DNA reads TGTGCCAGCGGCCTAGGTGGGTTCTGGACCCCAGAGACCCAGTACTTC. This encodes CASGLGGFWTPETQYF.

This rearrangement joins TRBV5-1 to TRBJ2-5, with D hard to call. The ends were cut back, 5 bases at V and 2 bases at J, with 7 bases in the middle. The CDR3 consists of 12 residues. From germline, CDR1 is SGHRS and CDR2 YFSETQ. DNA of the CDR3: TGCGCCAGCAGGGCAAATCAAGAGACCCAGTACTTC. Translation gives CASRANQETQYF.

This chain connects TRBV19 to TRBJ2-7; D may correspond to TRBD1 or TRBD2 (5 bases each). V was cut by 6 bases and J by 3 bases, with 21 bases left in between. The CDR3 sequence is 16 residues long. Germline V gene lookup returns CDR1 LNHDA and CDR2 SQIVND (reference sequence). Here the CDR3 reads CASSLGTQSTYYEQYF. The CDR3 DNA is TGTGCCAGTAGCCTCGGGACCCAGAGTACCTACTACGAGCAGTACTTC.

The V gene is TRBV7-3, the J gene TRBJ2-3; D gene ambiguous. Trimming removed 5 bases from V and 0 bases from J, with 9 bases in between. The germline V gene encodes CDR1 SGHTA and CDR2 FQGTGA. The CDR3 has 14 residues. The CDR3 is CASSQQPSTDTQYF. CDR3 DNA sequence: TGTGCCAGCAGCCAACAGCCTAGCACAGATACGCAGTATTTT.

This clonotype occurred a few times. This sequence joins TRBV6-1 and TRBJ1-6, with 8 bases lining up with TRBD1. V trimming: 6 bases; J trimming: 6 bases; junction bases outside the gene matches: 7. This CDR3 is 15 amino acids long. Per germline, CDR1 MNHNS and CDR2 SASEGT. The CDR3 here is CASRVTGEANSPLHF. The CDR3 DNA follows: TGTGCCAGCAGGGTGACAGGGGAGGCTAATTCACCCCTCCACTTT.

The rearrangement links TRBV10-3 to TRBJ2-1; D gene ambiguous. The CDR3 sequence is 16 residues long. Germline lookup yields CDR1 ENHRY and CDR2 SYGVKD. The V end was cut by 0 bases, the J end by 5 bases, with 14 bases between. CDR3 in amino acids: CAISESAKSLNNEQFF. CDR3 DNA: TGTGCCATCAGTGAGTCGGCTAAGAGCCTTAACAATGAGCAGTTCTTC.

This clonotype has more than one count but fewer than ten. The chain uses TRBV6-1 and TRBJ2-1; the match to TRBD2 covers 11 bases. Trimming cost V 6 bases and J 7 bases; bases outside gene matches: 5. This CDR3 has 14 amino acids. The germline V gene has CDR1 MNHNS and CDR2 SASEGT. CDR3 DNA: TGTGCCAGCAGATTCGGGACTAGCGGTAATGAGCAGTTCTTC. This translates into CASRFGTSGNEQFF.

CDR3 protein: CASSLVTGKETQYF. In nucleotides, the CDR3 is TGTGCCAGCAGCTTAGTTACAGGGAAAGAGACCCAGTACTTC. The chain links TRBV7-9 to TRBJ2-5, with D possibly being TRBD1 (6 bases). The CDR3 sequence is 14 residues long. Trimming took 1 base from V and 3 from J, leaving 9 bases between them. CDR1 is SEHNR and CDR2 is FQNEAQ in the germline V gene (reference sequence).

There are a few counts of this clonotype. CDR3 sequence reads: CASSLDRGHGQPQHF. DNA for the CDR3: TGTGCCAGCAGCCTTGACAGGGGGCATGGTCAGCCCCAGCATTTT. The genes are TRBV5-4 and TRBJ1-5; 10 nucleotides agree with TRBD1. Looked up from germline, CDR1 is SGHNT and CDR2 is YYREEE (reference sequence). This CDR3 is built from 15 residues. V lost 4 bases and J lost 6; bases outside the gene matches: 7.

The table lists this clonotype with a few counts. This chain connects TRBV20-1 to TRBJ1-1, with unresolved D. V lost 6 bases and J lost 11, with 25 bases in between. The CDR3 spans 14 residues. Germline V gene sequence: CDR1 DFQATT, CDR2 SNEGSKA (reference sequence). Here the CDR3 reads CSATSPVSELRAFF. DNA of the CDR3: TGCAGTGCCACCTCTCCAGTATCGGAGTTAAGGGCTTTCTTT.

The chain is built from TRBV6-1 and TRBJ1-4; TRBD1 matches at 8 bases. Losses at the gene ends were 7 bases for V and 6 bases for J; bases not matched to a gene: 4. CDR1 is MNHNS, CDR2 SASEGT, per germline. CDR3 length: 13 amino acids. CDR3 nucleotide sequence: TGTGCCAGCACAGGGGGCTGGTATGAAAAACTGTTTTTT. Its protein product is CASTGGWYEKLFF.

The table lists this clonotype with a few counts. V usage is TRBV6-2 or TRBV6-3 and J usage is TRBJ2-1, with 11 bases fitting TRBD2. Germline V gene sequence: CDR1 MNHEY, CDR2 SVGEGT. J lost 5 bases, V lost 6 bases, and 6 bases had no gene match. The CDR3 has 15 residues. For the CDR3, the DNA is TGTGCCAGCAGCTATGGGACTAGCGGACACAATGAGCAGTTCTTC. As protein: CASSYGTSGHNEQFF.

The V gene is TRBV6-1, the J gene TRBJ2-3; 9 bases are shared with TRBD1. J was trimmed by 5 bases and V by 8 bases; bases with no gene match: 5. The germline V gene encodes CDR1 MNHNS and CDR2 SASEGT. The CDR3 is 13 amino acids. DNA for the CDR3: TGTGCCAGCCCCCAGGACAGGGGAGATACGCAGTATTTT. Protein product: CASPQDRGDTQYF.

The chain recombines TRBV19 with TRBJ2-3; D not resolved. With 4 bases removed from V and 2 bases from J, the gap between germline ends came to 7 bases. CDR3 size: 13 residues. Germline CDR1 LNHDA, CDR2 SQIVND (reference sequence). The CDR3 is CASSTGFTDTQYF. CDR3 bases: TGTGCCAGTAGTACCGGTTTCACAGATACGCAGTATTTT. Full variable domain (rest looked up from reference TRBV19 and TRBJ2-3): DGGITQSPKYLFRKEGQNVTLSCEQNLNHDAMYWYRQDPGQGLRLIYYSQIVNDFQKGDIAEGYSVSREKKESFPLTVTSAQKNPTAFYLCASSTGFTDTQYFGPGTRLTVL.

The V gene is TRBV7-9, the J gene TRBJ2-1, with D possibly called TRBD1 or TRBD2 (5 bases each). The CDR3 is 14 residues long. Looked up from germline, CDR1 is SEHNR and CDR2 is FQNEAQ (reference sequence). The V end was cut by 7 bases, the J end by 8 bases, with 18 bases between. CDR3 nucleotides: TGTGCCAGCACCTTCTGGGACGCCAACCATGAGCAGTTCTTC. Translating gives CASTFWDANHEQFF.

This chain uses TRBV24-1 with TRBJ1-1; tentative D call: TRBD1 (5 bases). Between the trimmed V and J ends, which lost 7 bases and 4 bases, there was a span of 12 bases. The CDR3 runs 13 residues. Per the germline V gene, CDR1 is KGHDR and CDR2 is SFDVKD. CDR3 sequence (DNA): TGTGCCACCAGGACCGGGGCGTCCACTGAAGCTTTCTTT. As protein: CATRTGASTEAFF.

This clonotype turned up a few times. The chain recombines TRBV7-2 with TRBJ2-7; maybe TRBD2 (5 bases). V was clipped by 5 bases and J by 3 bases, with 11 bases between them. The length of the CDR3 is 13 residues. Germline V gives CDR1 SGHTA, CDR2 FQGNSA. CDR3 nucleotide sequence: TGTGCCAGCAGCCTCGGGGTTAACTACGAGCAGTACTTC. Translated, it gives CASSLGVNYEQYF.

This clonotype was counted between two and nine times. This chain uses TRBV24-1 with TRBJ2-5; no firm D call. The CDR3 extends over 14 amino acids. V was pared by 5 bases and J by 2 bases, with 11 bases between. Germline V lookup: CDR1 KGHDR, CDR2 SFDVKD. Here the CDR3 reads CATSGPLGQETQYF. The CDR3 DNA is TGTGCCACCAGTGGTCCTCTGGGGCAAGAGACCCAGTACTTC.

This clonotype has a handful of counts. The V gene is TRBV7-3, the J gene TRBJ2-5; 8 bases agree with TRBD1. From germline, CDR1 is SGHTA and CDR2 FQGTGA. J lost 5 bases, V lost 2 bases, and 7 bases had no gene match. The CDR3 runs 15 residues. CDR3 nucleotide sequence: TGTGCCAGCAGCTTATCCAGGACAGGGAGTGAGACCCAGTACTTC. Translation gives CASSLSRTGSETQYF.

CDR3 protein: CASSLRLAGYNEQFF. The CDR3 DNA is TGTGCCAGCAGCTTACGGCTAGCGGGATACAATGAGCAGTTCTTC. The rearrangement joins TRBV7-2 to TRBJ2-1; 9 bases align to TRBD2. The trim removed 2 bases at V and 4 bases at J, leaving 3 bases unmatched. Per the germline V gene, CDR1 is SGHTA and CDR2 is FQGNSA. The CDR3 covers 15 residues.

This CDR3 reads CSARTTGDFNSPLHF. The CDR3 region has the DNA TGCAGTGCTAGAACCACAGGGGACTTTAATTCACCCCTCCACTTT. This chain uses TRBV20-1 with TRBJ1-6, with 7 bases fitting TRBD1. The CDR3 loop spans 15 amino acids. Germline values: CDR1 DFQATT, CDR2 SNEGSKA (reference sequence). V was clipped by 2 bases and J by 6 bases; unmatched bases: 7.

In its sample, this clonotype was seen a few times. V gene TRBV28 combines with J gene TRBJ2-5, with D possibly TRBD2 on 5 matching bases. The CDR3 is 15 amino acids. Per the germline V gene, CDR1 is MDHEN and CDR2 is SYDVKM. V gave up 2 bases and J gave up 3 bases, with 13 bases separating them. DNA of the CDR3: TGTGCCAGCAGTTTAATCTCGCTAGCTAAAGAGACCCAGTACTTC. Translating it yields CASSLISLAKETQYF.

The CDR3 sequence: CASSPQLRGETQYF. The CDR3 DNA is TGTGCCAGCAGCCCACAACTTAGGGGGGAGACCCAGTACTTC. The chain uses TRBV5-6 and TRBJ2-5; D may be TRBD1 (6 bases). The CDR3 is 14 residues long. The germline V gene encodes CDR1 SGHDT and CDR2 YYEEEE. Trimming pared 4 bases from V and 5 bases from J, leaving 15 bases between. The variable domain in full, completed from reference TRBV5-6 and TRBJ2-5, reads DAGVTQSPTHLIKTRGQQVTLRCSPKSGHDTVSWYQQALGQGPQFIFQYYEEEERQRGNFPDRFSGHQFPNYSSELNVNALLLGDSALYLCASSPQLRGETQYFGPGTRLLVL.